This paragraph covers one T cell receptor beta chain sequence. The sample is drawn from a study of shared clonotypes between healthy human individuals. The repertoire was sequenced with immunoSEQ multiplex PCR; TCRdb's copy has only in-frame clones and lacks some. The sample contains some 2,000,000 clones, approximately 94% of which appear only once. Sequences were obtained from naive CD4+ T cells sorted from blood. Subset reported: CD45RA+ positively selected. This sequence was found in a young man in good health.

The CDR3 DNA follows: TGTGCCAGCAGCTTCCTCGGGGAATGGAACGAGCAGTACTTC. It yields the protein CASSFLGEWNEQYF. The rearrangement uses TRBV7-2 and TRBJ2-7, with a weak D call TRBD2 (5 bases). Trimming took 3 bases from V and 5 from J, leaving 14 bases between them. The CDR3 spans 14 residues. The germline CDR1 and CDR2 sequences are SGHTA and FQGNSA.